Below are 2 T cell receptor beta chains sequenced from a single sample in a study of blood T cell repertoires in COVID-19. Some clones are missing from TCRdb's copy, which holds only in-frame ones; the method was immunoSEQ multiplex PCR. The sample comprises roughly 200,000 clones, roughly 89% of which are singletons, and around 0.63% rests with the top ten. The sample comprised peripheral blood. These receptors originate from a man over 45 with acute or convalescent COVID-19.

The V call is TRBV5-4, the J call TRBJ2-1; 8 bases are shared with TRBD2. The germline CDR1 and CDR2 sequences are SGHNT and YYREEE (reference sequence). Trimming cost V 4 bases and J 2 bases; bases outside gene matches: 8. The CDR3 spans 16 residues. Here the CDR3 DNA reads TGTGCCAGCAGCCTAAAGCGGGAGTTGCCCTACAATGAGCAGTTCTTC. It encodes CASSLKRELPYNEQFF.

V gene TRBV28 combines with J gene TRBJ1-5; D gene ambiguous. Trimming removed 4 bases from V and 3 bases from J, with 10 bases in between. Germline V gene lookup returns CDR1 MDHEN and CDR2 SYDVKM. This CDR3 spans 14 amino acids. CDR3 in amino acids: CASSSLRVNQPQHF. The CDR3 DNA reads as TGTGCCAGCAGTTCCTTGCGGGTCAATCAGCCCCAGCATTTT.